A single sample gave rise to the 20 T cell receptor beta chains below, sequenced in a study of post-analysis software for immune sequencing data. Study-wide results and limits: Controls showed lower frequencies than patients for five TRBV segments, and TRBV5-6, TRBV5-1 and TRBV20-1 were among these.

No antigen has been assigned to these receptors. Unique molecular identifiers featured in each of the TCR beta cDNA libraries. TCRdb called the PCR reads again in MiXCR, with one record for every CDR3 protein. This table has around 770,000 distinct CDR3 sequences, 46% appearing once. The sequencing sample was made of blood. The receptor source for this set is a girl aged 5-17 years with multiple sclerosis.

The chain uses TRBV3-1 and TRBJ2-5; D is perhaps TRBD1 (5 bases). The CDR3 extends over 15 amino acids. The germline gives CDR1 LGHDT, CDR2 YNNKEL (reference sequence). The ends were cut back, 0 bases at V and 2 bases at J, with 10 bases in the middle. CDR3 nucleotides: TGTGCCAGCAGCCAAGATTTAAACAGGCAAGAGACCCAGTACTTC. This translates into CASSQDLNRQETQYF.

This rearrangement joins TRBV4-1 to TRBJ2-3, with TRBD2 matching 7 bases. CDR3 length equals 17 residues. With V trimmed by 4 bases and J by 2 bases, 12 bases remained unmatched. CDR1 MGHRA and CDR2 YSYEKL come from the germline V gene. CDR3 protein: CASSPVGREDLTDTQYF. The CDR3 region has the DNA TGCGCCAGCAGCCCGGTCGGACGGGAGGACCTCACAGATACGCAGTATTTT.

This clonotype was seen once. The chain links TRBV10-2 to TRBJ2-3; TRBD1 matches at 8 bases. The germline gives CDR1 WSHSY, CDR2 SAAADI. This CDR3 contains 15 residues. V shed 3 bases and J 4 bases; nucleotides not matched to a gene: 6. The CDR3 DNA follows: TGCGCCAGCAGTGACCGGACAGGGAGTCCAGATACGCAGTATTTT. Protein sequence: CASSDRTGSPDTQYF.

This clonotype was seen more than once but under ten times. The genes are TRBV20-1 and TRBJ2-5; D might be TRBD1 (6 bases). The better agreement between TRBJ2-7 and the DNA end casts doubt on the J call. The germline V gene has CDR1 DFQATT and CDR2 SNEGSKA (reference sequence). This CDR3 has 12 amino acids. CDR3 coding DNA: TGCAGTGCTAGTCAGGGGATCCACGAGCAGTACTTC. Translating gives CSASQGIHEQYF.

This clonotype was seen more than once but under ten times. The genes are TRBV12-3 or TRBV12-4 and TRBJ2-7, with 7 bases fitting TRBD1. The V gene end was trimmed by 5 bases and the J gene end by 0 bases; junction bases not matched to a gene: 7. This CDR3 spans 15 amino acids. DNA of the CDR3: TGTGCCAGCAGTATGGGGACAGCGAGCTCCTACGAGCAGTACTTC. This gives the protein CASSMGTASSYEQYF.

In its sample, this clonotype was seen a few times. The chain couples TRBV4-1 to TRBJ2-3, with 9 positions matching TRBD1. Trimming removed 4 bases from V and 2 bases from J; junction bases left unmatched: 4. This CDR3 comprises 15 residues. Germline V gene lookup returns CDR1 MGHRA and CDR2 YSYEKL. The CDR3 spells CASSLQGALTDTQYF. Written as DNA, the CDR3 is TGCGCCAGCAGCCTACAGGGGGCTCTCACAGATACGCAGTATTTT.

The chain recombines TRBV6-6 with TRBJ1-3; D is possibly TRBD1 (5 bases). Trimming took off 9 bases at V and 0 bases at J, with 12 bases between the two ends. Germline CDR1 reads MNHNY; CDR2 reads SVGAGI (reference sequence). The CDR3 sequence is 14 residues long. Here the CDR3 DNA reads TGTGCCAGTAGAGGGACCGACTCTGGAAACACCATATATTTT. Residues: CASRGTDSGNTIYF.

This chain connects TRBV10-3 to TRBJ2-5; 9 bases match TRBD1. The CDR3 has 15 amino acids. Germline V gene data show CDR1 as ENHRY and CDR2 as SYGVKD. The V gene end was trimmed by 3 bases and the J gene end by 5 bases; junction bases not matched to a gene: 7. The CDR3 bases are TGTGCCATCAGTGACCCGACAGGGGGTGAGGAGACCCAGTACTTC. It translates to CAISDPTGGEETQYF.

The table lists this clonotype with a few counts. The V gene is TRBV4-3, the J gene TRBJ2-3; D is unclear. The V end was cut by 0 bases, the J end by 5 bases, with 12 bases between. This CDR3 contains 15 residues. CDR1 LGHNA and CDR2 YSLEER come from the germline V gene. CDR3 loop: CASSQDLEFRDTQYF. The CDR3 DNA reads TGCGCCAGCAGCCAAGATCTCGAGTTCCGAGATACGCAGTATTTT.

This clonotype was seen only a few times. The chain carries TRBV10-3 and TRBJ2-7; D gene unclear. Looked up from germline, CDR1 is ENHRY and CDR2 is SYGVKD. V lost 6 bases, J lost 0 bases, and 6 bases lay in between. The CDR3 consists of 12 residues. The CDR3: CAISSSSYEQYF. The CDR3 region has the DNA TGTGCCATCAGCTCGAGCTCCTACGAGCAGTACTTC.

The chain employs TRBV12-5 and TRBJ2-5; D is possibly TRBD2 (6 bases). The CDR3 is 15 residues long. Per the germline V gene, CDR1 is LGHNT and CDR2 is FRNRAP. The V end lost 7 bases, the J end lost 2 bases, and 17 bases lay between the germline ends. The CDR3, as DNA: TGTGCTAGTGCCCGGGGGTCCCTCATTCAAGAGACCCAGTACTTC. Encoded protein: CASARGSLIQETQYF.

CDR3: CASSQAVGITDTQYF. In DNA form, the CDR3 reads TGTGCCAGCAGCCAAGCGGTCGGGATCACAGATACGCAGTATTTT. The V gene is TRBV4-2, the J gene TRBJ2-3, with D possibly being TRBD2 (5 bases). The CDR3 is 15 amino acids. Looked up from germline, CDR1 is LGHNA and CDR2 is YNFKEQ. Trimming cost V 1 base and J 2 bases, with 10 bases left between them.

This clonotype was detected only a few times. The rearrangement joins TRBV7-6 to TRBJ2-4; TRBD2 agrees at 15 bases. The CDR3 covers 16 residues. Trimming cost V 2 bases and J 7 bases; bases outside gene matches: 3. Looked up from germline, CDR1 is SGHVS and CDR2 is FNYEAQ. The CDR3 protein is CASSLRTSGRGNIQYF. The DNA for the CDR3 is TGTGCCAGCAGCTTACGGACTAGCGGGAGGGGTAACATTCAGTACTTC.

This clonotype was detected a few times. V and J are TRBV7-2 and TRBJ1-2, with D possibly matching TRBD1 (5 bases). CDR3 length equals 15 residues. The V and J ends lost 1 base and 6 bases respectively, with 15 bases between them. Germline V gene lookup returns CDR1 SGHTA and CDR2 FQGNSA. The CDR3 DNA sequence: TGTGCCAGCAGCTTAGGCTACCGGGACGGTAATGGCTACACCTTC. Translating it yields CASSLGYRDGNGYTF. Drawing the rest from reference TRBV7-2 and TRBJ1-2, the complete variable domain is GAGVSQSPSNKVTEKGKDVELRCDPISGHTALYWYRQSLGQGLEFLIYFQGNSAPDKSGLPSDRFSAERTGGSVSTLTIQRTQQEDSAVYLCASSLGYRDGNGYTFGSGTRLTVV.

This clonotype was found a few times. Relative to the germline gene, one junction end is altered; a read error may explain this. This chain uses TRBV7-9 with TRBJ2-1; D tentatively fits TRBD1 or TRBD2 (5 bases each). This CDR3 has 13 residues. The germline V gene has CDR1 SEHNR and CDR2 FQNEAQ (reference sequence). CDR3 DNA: TGTGCCAGCGGCTTAGGGGCGGGCAATGAGCAGTTCTTC. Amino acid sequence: CASGLGAGNEQFF.

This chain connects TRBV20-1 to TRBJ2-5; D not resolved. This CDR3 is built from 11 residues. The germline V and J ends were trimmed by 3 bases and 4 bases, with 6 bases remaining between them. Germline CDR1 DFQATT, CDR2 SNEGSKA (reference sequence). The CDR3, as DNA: TGCAGTGCTAGTACTGCAGAGACCCAGTACTTC. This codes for CSASTAETQYF.

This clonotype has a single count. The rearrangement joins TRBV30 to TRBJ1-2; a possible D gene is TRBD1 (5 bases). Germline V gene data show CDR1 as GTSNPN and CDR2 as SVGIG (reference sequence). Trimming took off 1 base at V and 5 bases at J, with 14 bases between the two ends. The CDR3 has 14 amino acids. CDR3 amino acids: CAWSAPSPGYGYTF. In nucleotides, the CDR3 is TGTGCCTGGAGTGCCCCCTCTCCAGGGTATGGCTACACCTTC.

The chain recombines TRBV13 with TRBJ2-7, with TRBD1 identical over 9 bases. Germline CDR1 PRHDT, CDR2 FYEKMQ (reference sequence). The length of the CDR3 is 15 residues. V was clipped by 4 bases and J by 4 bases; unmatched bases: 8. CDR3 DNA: TGTGCCAGCAGCTCCTCCGGGACAGGGACATACGAGCAGTACTTC. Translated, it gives CASSSSGTGTYEQYF.

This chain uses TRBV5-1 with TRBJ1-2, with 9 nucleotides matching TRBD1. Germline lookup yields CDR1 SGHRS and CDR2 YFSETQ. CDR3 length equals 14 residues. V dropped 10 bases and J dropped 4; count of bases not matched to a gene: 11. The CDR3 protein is CASRTETGGYGYTF. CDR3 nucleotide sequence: TGCGCCTCCCGGACCGAGACAGGGGGCTATGGCTACACCTTC.

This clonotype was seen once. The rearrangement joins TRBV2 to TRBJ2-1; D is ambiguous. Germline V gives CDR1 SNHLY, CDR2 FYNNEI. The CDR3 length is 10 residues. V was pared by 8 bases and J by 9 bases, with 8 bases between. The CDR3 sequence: CASRLVEQFF. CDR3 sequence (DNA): TGTGCCAGCCGTTTAGTTGAGCAGTTCTTC.